Listed below are T cell receptor beta chains from one sample, sequenced in a study of blood T cell repertoires in COVID-19. Libraries were prepared by immunoSEQ multiplex PCR; TCRdb keeps only in-frame clonotypes and omits some of them. The data contain 35,000 or so clones, 90% of them singletons. Sequenced input: peripheral blood. The receptor source for this set is a man in his 70s with acute or convalescent COVID-19. CDR3s include the opening cysteine and the closing phenylalanine or tryptophan. A D gene is named only where the DNA matches it firmly. The listing skips clone size in some rows; elsewhere it reads once, few, many or a size class.

j_call v_call d_call clone_size cdr3_nt cdr3_aa
TRBJ1-1 TRBV4-2 NA NA TGTGCCAGCAGCCAAGACGAGTTGCGGAACACTGAAGCTTTCTTT CASSQDELRNTEAFF
TRBJ2-1 TRBV7-2 TRBD2 NA TGTGCCAGCAGCAGCGCTAGCGGGAGTTACAATGAGCAGTTCTTC CASSSASGSYNEQFF
TRBJ2-1 TRBV7-6 TRBD1 NA TGTGCCAGCAATAAACAGGGGGCAGCTCGGCCCTATGAGCAGTTCTTC CASNKQGAARPYEQFF
TRBJ2-1 TRBV14 TRBD1 few TGTGCCAGCACCAACACCGGGACAGGATACAATGAGCAGTTCTTC CASTNTGTGYNEQFF
TRBJ1-5 TRBV18 NA NA TGTGCCAGCTCACTGACAGATAGCAATCAGCCCCAGCATTTT CASSLTDSNQPQHF
TRBJ1-2 TRBV5-5 TRBD1 NA TGTGCCAGCAGCTCGCCAATACGACAGGGATCATATGGCTACACCTTC CASSSPIRQGSYGYTF
TRBJ2-1 TRBV20-1 TRBD2 NA TGCAGTGCTAGTACTAGCGCATCCCGGCAACCCATTAATGAGCAGTTCTTC CSASTSASRQPINEQFF
TRBJ1-2 TRBV7-2 NA NA TGTGCCAGCAGCTCGGCCTCAGGGATCTGGAACTATGGCTACACCTTC CASSSASGIWNYGYTF
TRBJ2-7 TRBV2 TRBD2 NA TGTGCCAGCAAAGGCGACGGGGGGATCTACGAGCAGTACTTC CASKGDGGIYEQYF
TRBJ2-5 TRBV28 TRBD1 NA TGTGCCAGCAGTCGACAGGGGGCTAAAGAGACCCAGTACTTC CASSRQGAKETQYF
TRBJ1-2 TRBV19 NA NA TGTGCCAGTACCGACTCCGGACGTCAGGGTAACTATGGCTACACCTTC CASTDSGRQGNYGYTF
TRBJ2-5 TRBV29-1 TRBD2 NA TGCAGCGCCTCGCCTAGCGGGGGGCAGACCCAGTACTTC CSASPSGGQTQYF
TRBJ1-2 TRBV11-2 NA NA TGTGCCAGCAGCTTTGACAGCTACTATGGCTACACCTTC CASSFDSYYGYTF
TRBJ1-3 TRBV6-2/TRBV6-3 NA NA TGTGCCAGCAGTTACGACAGTGCGAGCTCTGGAAACACCATATATTTT CASSYDSASSGNTIYF
TRBJ1-2 TRBV25-1 TRBD1 NA TGTGCCAGCAGGGGGACAGCCTATGGCTACACCTTC CASRGTAYGYTF
TRBJ2-2 TRBV2 TRBD1 NA TGTGCCGGAGATAATGGACAGGGAAACACCGGGGAGCTGTTTTTT CAGDNGQGNTGELFF
TRBJ1-1 TRBV10-3 NA NA TGTGCCATCAGGCAGTTGGTGAACACTGAAGCTTTCTTT CAIRQLVNTEAFF
TRBJ2-7 TRBV7-2 NA NA TGTGCCAGCAGCTTAGTTCCGCAGGCTCCCTACGAGCAGTACTTC CASSLVPQAPYEQYF
TRBJ2-1 TRBV7-9 NA NA TGTGCCAGCAGCTCTCTACAGGGTCCGCGCTACAATGAGCAGTTCTTC CASSSLQGPRYNEQFF
TRBJ2-7 TRBV5-1 TRBD2 NA TGCGCCAGCAGCTTACTAGCGGCCGCAGGCTACGAGCAGTACTTC CASSLLAAAGYEQYF